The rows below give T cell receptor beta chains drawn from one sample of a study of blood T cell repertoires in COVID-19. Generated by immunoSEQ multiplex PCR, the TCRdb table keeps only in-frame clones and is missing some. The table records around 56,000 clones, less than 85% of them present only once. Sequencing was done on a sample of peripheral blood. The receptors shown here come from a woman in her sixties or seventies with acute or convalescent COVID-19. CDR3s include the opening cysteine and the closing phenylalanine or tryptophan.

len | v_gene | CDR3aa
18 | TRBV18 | CASSPISARSSGANVLTF
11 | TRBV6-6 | CASGGGTEAFF
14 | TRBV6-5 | CAIKRLTGTNGYTF
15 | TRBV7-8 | CASSLLTQGKGELFF
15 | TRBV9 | CASSVVAGVGYGYTF
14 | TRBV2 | CASSKTGLSTEAFF
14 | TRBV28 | CASSLGQGPQGQYF
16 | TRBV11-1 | CASSYTRTGGSTEAFF
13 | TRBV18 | CASSPSVDTEAFF
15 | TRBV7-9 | CASSSGTGSRNTIYF
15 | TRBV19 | CASSRELLAKNIQYF
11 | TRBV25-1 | CVAGAGETQYF
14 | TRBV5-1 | CASNPTGKNTEAFF
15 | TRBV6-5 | CASRLAGTGGNEQFF
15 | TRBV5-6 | CASSLMGVGNQPQHF
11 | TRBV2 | CASSERGWAFF